Each of the 19 T cell receptor beta chains below was sequenced from the same sample in a study of long-term antiretroviral therapy in people with HIV. Version v3.0 of the immunoSEQ assay ran at survey level. The table came from immunoSEQ multiplex PCR; TCRdb's copy has only in-frame clones and leaves some out. The sample yields under 40,000 clones, more than 75% seen once. Sequenced material: unsorted PBMCs, taken approximately 2.9 years before starting antiretroviral therapy. The source is a woman in her 30s with HIV.

The chain is built from TRBV14 and TRBJ1-2; D unresolved. The CDR3 covers 13 residues. The germline V and J ends were trimmed by 4 bases and 1 base, with 7 bases remaining between them. Germline V gives CDR1 SGHDN, CDR2 FVKESK. The CDR3 is CASSPPLNYGYTF. DNA for the CDR3: TGTGCCAGCAGCCCCCCTCTTAACTATGGCTACACCTTC. The variable domain in full, completed from reference TRBV14 and TRBJ1-2, reads EAGVTQFPSHSVIEKGQTVTLRCDPISGHDNLYWYRRVMGKEIKFLLHFVKESKQDESGMPNNRFLAERTGGTYSTLKVQPAELEDSGVYFCASSPPLNYGYTFGSGTRLTVV.

The chain combines TRBV29-1 with TRBJ1-1; TRBD1 is a possible D gene (5 bases). V was shortened by 4 bases and J by 1 base, with 10 bases between the two germline ends. Germline V lookup: CDR1 SQVTM, CDR2 ANQGSEA. The CDR3 spans 13 residues. The CDR3, as DNA: TGCAGCGTTGGCTGGGGGACGAACACTGAAGCTTTCTTT. The encoded protein is CSVGWGTNTEAFF.

The CDR3 nucleotides read TGTGCCAGCAGCGTCGGGACGCTAGACCAAGAGACCCAGTACTTC. As protein: CASSVGTLDQETQYF. This sequence joins TRBV9 and TRBJ2-5, with D perhaps matching TRBD1 or TRBD2 (5 bases each). The V end was cut by 2 bases, the J end by 0 bases, with 11 bases between. The CDR3 contains 15 residues. In germline, CDR1 is SGDLS, CDR2 YYNGEE.

The chain is built from TRBV23-1 and TRBJ2-2; D is unclear. TRBV23-1 is annotated as an ORF whose role is uncertain. CDR3 length equals 15 residues. The ends were cut back, 0 bases at V and 1 base at J, with 6 bases in the middle. The CDR3 nucleotides are TGCGCCAGCAGTCAATCGGGGAAGAACACCGGGGAGCTGTTTTTT. It codes for CASSQSGKNTGELFF.

This clone was recorded once. This chain connects TRBV19 to TRBJ2-7, with D perhaps matching TRBD1 (5 bases). V lost 3 bases and J 10 bases, leaving 13 bases between the germline ends. There are 12 residues in the CDR3. Germline V gives CDR1 LNHDA, CDR2 SQIVND (reference sequence). As DNA, the CDR3 is TGTGCCAGTAGTATGGGGCCCATAGTACAGTACTTC. As protein: CASSMGPIVQYF.

V gene TRBV27 combines with J gene TRBJ1-2, with D tentatively TRBD1 (5 bases). With 5 bases removed from V and 4 bases from J, the gap between germline ends came to 14 bases. CDR3 length: 14 residues. Per germline, CDR1 MNHEY and CDR2 SMNVEV (reference sequence). As DNA, the CDR3 is TGTGCCAGCAGTCTAAAGACAGTTGGCTATGGCTACACCTTC. Translation gives CASSLKTVGYGYTF.

The CDR3 sequence: CASSFNWETQYF. The CDR3 DNA is TGTGCCAGCAGCTTTAACTGGGAGACCCAGTACTTC. V is TRBV5-4 and J is TRBJ2-5; no definite D call. The CDR3 has 12 residues. Between the trimmed V and J ends, which lost 2 bases and 5 bases, there was a span of 7 bases. The germline CDR1 and CDR2 sequences are SGHNT and YYREEE (reference sequence).

The chain links TRBV5-1 to TRBJ2-1; D is uncertain. V was shortened by 2 bases and J by 8 bases, with 11 bases between the two germline ends. From germline, CDR1 is SGHRS and CDR2 YFSETQ. This CDR3 spans 13 amino acids. The DNA of the CDR3 is TGCGCCAGCAGCTTCTACCCGAGCGATGAGCAGTTCTTC. It specifies CASSFYPSDEQFF.

This clone was detected once. The rearrangement joins TRBV6-1 to TRBJ2-7; possibly TRBD1 for D (5 bases). The V end lost 2 bases, the J end lost 6 bases, and 11 bases lay between the germline ends. The CDR3 is 13 amino acids. CDR1 MNHNS and CDR2 SASEGT come from the germline V gene. The DNA of the CDR3 is TGTGCCAGCAGTGAATTAGGGGTTAGCGAGCAGTACTTC. Translated: CASSELGVSEQYF.

V and J are TRBV5-1 and TRBJ2-7; D is ambiguous. The CDR3 is made up of 15 amino acids. CDR1 is SGHRS and CDR2 is YFSETQ in the germline V gene. CDR3: CASSLSGDPYYKQYV. CDR3 DNA: TGCGCCAGCAGCTTATCAGGCGATCCCTACTACAAGCAGTACGTC.

The chain has TRBV7-6 and TRBJ2-1; 8 bases are a match to TRBD1. Germline CDR1 is SGHVS and CDR2 is FNYEAQ. The CDR3 is 16 amino acids. Trimming took 4 bases from V and 1 from J; bases not matched to a gene: 6. Written as DNA, the CDR3 is TGTGCCAGCAGCTGGACAGGGATAGGGTCCTACAATGAGCAGTTCTTC. As protein: CASSWTGIGSYNEQFF.

The chain recombines TRBV6-6 with TRBJ1-1, with a tentative D call TRBD1 (5 bases). The CDR3 length is 15 residues. The V and J ends lost 7 bases and 11 bases respectively, with 26 bases between them. In germline, CDR1 is MNHNY, CDR2 SVGAGI (reference sequence). In nucleotides, the CDR3 is TGTGCCAGCACCGACTGGGGGGAAAGTATATTTAGGGCTTTCTTT. Amino acids: CASTDWGESIFRAFF.

Here the CDR3 reads CASSREGGVNYGYTF. The CDR3 DNA reads as TGCGCCAGCAGTCGGGAAGGGGGCGTTAACTATGGCTACACCTTC. This rearrangement joins TRBV5-1 to TRBJ1-2; 7 bases match TRBD1. There are 15 residues in the CDR3. The junction had 8 bases not matched to a gene; V was cut back by 5 bases and J by 1 base. Germline loops: CDR1 SGHRS, CDR2 YFSETQ.

The chain combines TRBV5-1 with TRBJ1-4, with TRBD1 matching 7 bases. The CDR3 has 14 residues. Germline lookup yields CDR1 SGHRS and CDR2 YFSETQ. J lost 7 bases, V lost 7 bases, and 10 bases had no gene match. CDR3 sequence (DNA): TGCGCCAGCGGGACAGCCACGGCCGGTGAAAAACTGTTTTTT. Translating gives CASGTATAGEKLFF. Full variable domain (rest looked up from reference TRBV5-1 and TRBJ1-4): KAGVTQTPRYLIKTRGQQVTLSCSPISGHRSVSWYQQTPGQGLQFLFEYFSETQRNKGNFPGRFSGRQFSNSRSEMNVSTLELGDSALYLCASGTATAGEKLFFGSGTQLSVL.

The CDR3 nucleotides read TGTGCCAGCGGGAGGACAGGGGAGGACTACAATGAGCAGTTCTTC. Translated, it gives CASGRTGEDYNEQFF. V is TRBV27 and J is TRBJ2-1, with 9 bases identical to TRBD1. The CDR3 sequence is 15 residues long. CDR1 is MNHEY, CDR2 SMNVEV, per germline (reference sequence). The trim removed 8 bases at V and 3 bases at J, leaving 8 bases unmatched.

This rearrangement joins TRBV19 to TRBJ1-2; 10 nucleotides line up with TRBD1. The germline CDR1 and CDR2 sequences are LNHDA and SQIVND (reference sequence). This CDR3 contains 15 residues. The V segment lost 2 bases and the J segment 4 bases; nucleotides outside the gene matches: 4. The CDR3 is CASSIMTGGGYGYTF. The CDR3 coding sequence is TGTGCCAGTAGTATAATGACAGGGGGCGGCTATGGCTACACCTTC.

V is TRBV6-5 and J is TRBJ1-2; D perhaps matches TRBD1 (5 bases). This CDR3 is 13 amino acids long. Per germline, CDR1 MNHEY and CDR2 SVGAGI. V was shortened by 7 bases and J by 2 bases, with 11 bases between the two germline ends. In DNA form, the CDR3 reads TGTGCCAGCACCCAACGGGGGAACTATGGCTACACCTTC. Amino acid sequence: CASTQRGNYGYTF.

This chain connects TRBV5-5 to TRBJ2-3; maybe TRBD2 (7 bases). Trimming stripped 4 bases from V and 4 bases from J, with 16 bases between. The germline gives CDR1 SGHKS, CDR2 YYEKEE (reference sequence). The CDR3 consists of 15 residues. CDR3 coding DNA: TGTGCCAGCAGCCCTACTACAGGGAGGGCAGATACGCAGTATTTT. Protein: CASSPTTGRADTQYF.

About this clone itself: A read error may produce the germline difference seen at one junction end. The chain recombines TRBV11-2 with TRBJ1-1; 7 bases fit TRBD1. CDR3 length: 13 residues. Germline V gene lookup returns CDR1 SGHAT and CDR2 FQNNGV. The DNA for the CDR3 is TGTGCCAGCAGCCTAGACCCGGGACAGGAAGCTTTCTTT. This translates into CASSLDPGQEAFF.